Here is one T cell receptor beta chain with its context. No cognate antigen has been identified for it. No per-base quality is available; no much larger clone lies one base away. The sample is drawn from a study of human T cells and chemical hapten exposure (dated by TCRdb to the early 2020s). For context, the study as a whole: For sensitization, 2% DPC in acetone was applied to a 2 cm by 2 cm area of upper inner arm skin. Blood samples were taken from patients before sensitization (week 0) and then at 2, 6 and about 24 weeks after DPC sensitization. This study followed changes in the peripheral blood TCR repertoire in vivo during primary and secondary sensitization of alopecia patients to the hapten diphenylcyclopropenone (DPC). Patients additionally received weekly therapeutic DPC doses to the scalp throughout the roughly 24-week study period. Twenty-nine alopecia patients provided blood for TCR sequencing at one to four time points (pre-sensitization, 2, 6 and 24 weeks). Libraries were pooled for sequencing, and per-sample TCR yields varied mainly because of small differences in library volumes within the pool. Patch testing was performed on the upper back with Finn chambers containing 0.01% DPC, and the patch tests were scored after 6 days according to International Contact Dermatitis Research Group standards. The patient cohort, mostly female, included alopecia areata with under or over 50% scalp involvement, alopecia totalis and alopecia universalis. What the work shows at the level of the full study, not this receptor alone: Alopecia, a presumed autoimmune disease, was present in all patients, so the immune response of the patients might differ from that of healthy individuals. The number of TCRs above 1 in 1000 frequency did not change with DPC sensitization; there was no evidence of global repertoire structure alterations. Patch test score correlated positively with the number of PT1 expanded TCRs, reaching significance at thresholds 8, 16 and 32 but not at 4. Repeated subsampling changed both the strength of the expansion versus patch-test correlation and the threshold at which the correlation became significant. Compared with pre-sensitization or healthy control sets, expanded TCRs formed significantly more large CDR3 similarity clusters, which is consistent with antigen-driven responses.

The library was obtained by RACE. The instrument was a NextSeq 500. During library preparation, unique molecular identifiers were attached to individual cDNA molecules so that TCRs could be counted in a quantitative, reproducible way. For every blood RNA sample, sequencing covered both the TCR alpha and TCR beta chains. In the paper's pipeline: A median of about 87,000 TCRs per sample was observed, with a range of 23,224 to 690,600. V, J and CDR3 annotation of the TCR reads was carried out using the Decombinator software suite. Every sample was subsampled to the same number of TCRs (28,000) for the PS versus PT1 abundance plots. TCRs were defined as expanded if absent before sensitization and observed at least eight times at the 2-week time point. TCRdb trimmed public reads at Q25 via fastp, called clones via MiXCR and kept in-frame beta chains. CDR3 protein sequences are deduplicated, and each keeps its most common genes and DNA. It is TCRdb's table, rather than the study itself, that gives the V and J calls and clone size. In all, the sample holds 65,000 to 95,000 distinct CDR3 sequences, and about 10% of those were seen once. 3% to 4% of the sample is held by the ten biggest clonotypes.

From its cysteine to its phenylalanine, the CDR3 spans 14 amino acids. The sequence is cut down to CDR3 DNA, 42 bases in frame from base 1. From V the trimming removes 5 bases and from J it removes 2 bases, while the gene matches leave 3 bases of the junction unaccounted for. From a lookup of the germline V gene, CDR1 and CDR2 are MNHNS and SASEGT. The time point tag for this specimen amounts to: patch test 1, 2 weeks after DPC sensitization. Taken with the paper, the label for treatment or condition translates to: therapeutic diphenylcyclopropenone sensitization with weekly scalp DPC. Blood at each patch-test visit was drawn before the patch test was applied. Patients were considered eligible if aged 18 to 70, diagnosed with alopecia and deemed suitable for DPC therapy, and patients were excluded if pregnant. Unfractionated whole blood was collected in Tempus Blood RNA tubes, and total RNA was extracted from that blood.

The rearranged chain carries TRBV6-1 and TRBJ2-7; 10 bases in between match TRBD1. This TCR derives from a woman aged 55-70 years with alopecia areata. Some clones in this sample may be carry-over from other donors' samples. The specimen comprised whole blood, sampled in connection with sensitization to the hapten diphenylcyclopropenone (DPC). The DNA sequence is TGTGCCAGCAGTCCGGACAGGGGGGCCTACGAGCAGTACTTC. Its coded protein is CASSPDRGAYEQYF.